The sequence of this T cell receptor beta chain was determined in a study of T cell responses to AZD1222 COVID-19 vaccine. In the case of this clone: Its antigen is undetermined.

The data were produced by immunoSEQ multiplex PCR, yet TCRdb's version contains in-frame clones alone and is incomplete. The sample shows fewer than 250,000 clones, under 95% of them seen only once. General observations from the study: Spike-specific TCR breadth and depth both grew after two AZD1222 doses. Close to half of all spike-specific TCRs reportedly target regions of the variants that are unmutated.

The sample consisted of peripheral blood, taken on day 0 of MenACWY control vaccination. The sequence derives from an adult in good health.

This CDR3 reads CASSYGAGTKAFF. The CDR3, as DNA: TGTGCCAGCAGTTACGGAGCCGGGACCAAAGCTTTCTTT. V gene TRBV6-5 combines with J gene TRBJ1-1, with a possible D match to TRBD1 (5 bases). Trimming removed 2 bases at V and 9 bases at J, with 13 bases between. Germline V gives CDR1 MNHEY, CDR2 SVGAGI. CDR3 length: 13 residues.